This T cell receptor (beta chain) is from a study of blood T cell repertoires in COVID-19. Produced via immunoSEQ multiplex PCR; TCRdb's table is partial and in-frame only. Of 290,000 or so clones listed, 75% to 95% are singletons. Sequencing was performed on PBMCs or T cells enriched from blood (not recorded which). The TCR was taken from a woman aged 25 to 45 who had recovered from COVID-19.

CDR3 sequence reads: CASSSTHEGTSGRGNEQYF. The CDR3 coding sequence is TGTGCCAGCAGTTCCACCCATGAGGGGACTAGCGGGAGGGGTAACGAGCAGTACTTC. The rearrangement links TRBV28 to TRBJ2-7; 16 nucleotides line up with TRBD2. This CDR3 region has 19 residues. Germline CDR1 and CDR2: MDHEN and SYDVKM. V lost 4 bases and J lost 5; bases outside the gene matches: 14.